One TCR beta chain is described in this entry. This entry belongs to a study of blood T cell repertoires in COVID-19. Study at large: Specimens from acute and convalescent COVID-19 originated in the United States, Italy and Spain.

Original data processing: Reference gene primers were amplified, and this amplification served to estimate nucleated cell counts. Produced via immunoSEQ multiplex PCR; TCRdb's table is partial and in-frame only. V, J and clone size reflect that table, while D and trimming were determined from the DNA. The sample consists of approximately 300,000 clones, 85% to 90% of them appearing once. Trimming took 0 bases from V and 7 from J, leaving 7 bases between them. This CDR3 spans 12 amino acids. Germline values: CDR1 SGHRS, CDR2 YFSETQ. All enrollees were roughly 18 to 100 years old and from around 25 US areas.

Sequenced input: PBMCs or T cells enriched from blood (not recorded which). The V gene is TRBV5-1, the J gene TRBJ1-2, with a tentative D call TRBD1 (6 bases). This TCR was sampled from a woman between 18 and 29 years old who had recovered from COVID-19. CDR3 coding DNA: TGCGCCAGCAGCTTGGAAGGGGGTGGCTACACCTTC. This sequence encodes CASSLEGGGYTF.